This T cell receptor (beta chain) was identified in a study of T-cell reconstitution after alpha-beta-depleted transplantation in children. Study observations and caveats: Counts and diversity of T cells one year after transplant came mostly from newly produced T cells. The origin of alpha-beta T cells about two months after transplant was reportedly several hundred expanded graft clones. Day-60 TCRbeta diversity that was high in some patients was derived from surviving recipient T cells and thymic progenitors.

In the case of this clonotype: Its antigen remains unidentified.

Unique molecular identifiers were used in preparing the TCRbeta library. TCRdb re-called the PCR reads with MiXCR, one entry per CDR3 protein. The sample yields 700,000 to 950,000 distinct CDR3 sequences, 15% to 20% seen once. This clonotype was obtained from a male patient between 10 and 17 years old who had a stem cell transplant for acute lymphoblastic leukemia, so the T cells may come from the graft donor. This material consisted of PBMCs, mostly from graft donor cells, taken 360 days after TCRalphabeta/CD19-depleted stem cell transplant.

In DNA, the CDR3 is TGCGCCAGCAGCAAGCCGGGACAGCCTATCTACGAGCAGTACTTC. Translation: CASSKPGQPIYEQYF. The chain carries TRBV5-1 and TRBJ2-7; 7 nucleotides match TRBD1. Germline CDR1 reads SGHRS; CDR2 reads YFSETQ. J lost 3 bases, V lost 4 bases, and 10 bases had no gene match. This CDR3 has 15 amino acids. The full variable domain, its missing parts supplied by reference TRBV5-1 and TRBJ2-7, is KAGVTQTPRYLIKTRGQQVTLSCSPISGHRSVSWYQQTPGQGLQFLFEYFSETQRNKGNFPGRFSGRQFSNSRSEMNVSTLELGDSALYLCASSKPGQPIYEQYFGPGTRLTVT.